Presented here are 24 T cell receptor beta chains from one specimen sequenced in a study of blood T cells in healthy people across ages. A second PCR of roughly 7 to 11 cycles used a sample-barcoded 5' primer and a J-beta primer mix. One entry per CDR3 protein, called by TCRdb with MiXCR from the 5' RACE reads. This repertoire shows 600,000 or so distinct CDR3 sequences, about 30% found once; its top ten account for more than 15%. The sample was blood. These receptors were collected from an elderly woman in good health.

A few counts support this clonotype. The V gene is TRBV18, the J gene TRBJ2-2; the match to TRBD2 covers 15 bases. The CDR3 loop spans 18 amino acids. V shed 3 bases, J shed 0 bases, and the junction held 2 bases outside the gene matches. CDR1 is KGHSH, CDR2 LQKENI, per germline. The CDR3 coding sequence is TGTGCCAGCTCACCGAGGACTAGCGGGAGGGCGAACACCGGGGAGCTGTTTTTT. Its protein is CASSPRTSGRANTGELFF.

The sample holds many counts of this clonotype. The CDR3 loop reads CSTGTGRTDTQYF. The CDR3 nucleotides are TGCAGCACCGGGACAGGACGAACAGATACGCAGTATTTT. This chain uses TRBV29-1 with TRBJ2-3; TRBD1 matches 8 bases. There are 13 residues in the CDR3. V dropped 8 bases and J dropped 3; count of bases not matched to a gene: 7. CDR1 SQVTM and CDR2 ANQGSEA come from the germline V gene.

As for this clonotype: A read error is possible here, since a much larger clone lies one base away. J is TRBJ2-6 and V is TRBV6-5; D is perhaps TRBD2 (7 bases). V was clipped by 1 base and J by 4 bases, with 17 bases between them. This CDR3 contains 18 residues. Germline-derived CDR1 and CDR2 are MNHEY and SVGAGI. The CDR3 coding sequence is TGTGCCAGCAGTTACTTAGAGGGGGGGGCACTGGGGGCCAACGTCCTGACTTTC. As protein: CASSYLEGGALGANVLTF.

This clonotype was picked up many times. The chain joins TRBV12-5 to TRBJ2-1; 10 nucleotides agree with TRBD1. Germline V gives CDR1 LGHNT, CDR2 FRNRAP. The J segment lost 6 bases and the V segment lost 0 bases, leaving 5 bases of the junction unmatched. The CDR3 extends over 16 amino acids. The CDR3 region is CASGLVTGTGVNEQFF. CDR3 nucleotide sequence: TGTGCTAGTGGTTTGGTTACCGGGACAGGGGTCAATGAGCAGTTCTTC.

About this clonotype: Being one base from a much bigger clone, this may be a read error. This chain uses TRBV5-6 with TRBJ2-3; D unclear. Trimming took 3 bases from V and 5 from J, leaving 16 bases between them. CDR1 is SGHDT, CDR2 YYEEEE, per germline. The CDR3 length is 15 residues. The CDR3, as DNA: TGTGCCAGCAGCTCGTTGGACCTTGTGGGAGATACGCAGTATTTT. Translated, it gives CASSSLDLVGDTQYF.

This clonotype has ten or more counts. V usage is TRBV5-1 and J usage is TRBJ2-1; TRBD2 matches at 9 bases. The CDR3 totals 17 residues. The junction had 10 bases not matched to a gene; V was cut back by 2 bases and J by 4 bases. Germline CDR1 reads SGHRS; CDR2 reads YFSETQ. Here the CDR3 DNA reads TGCGCCAGCAGCTTAGGTGACGCGGGGGGGGGATACAATGAGCAGTTCTTC. Its translation: CASSLGDAGGGYNEQFF.

The chain links TRBV25-1 to TRBJ1-2, with TRBD1 matching 7 bases. Germline lookup yields CDR1 MGHDK and CDR2 SYGVNS. The CDR3 is 15 amino acids. Trimming at V came to 6 bases and at J to 8 bases, leaving 15 bases not matched to a gene. The CDR3 DNA reads as TGTGCCAGCAGCTCACCTTTGGGACAGTTGGGGGGCTACACCTTC. Amino acids: CASSSPLGQLGGYTF.

This clonotype was detected many times. V usage is TRBV20-1 and J usage is TRBJ2-5; unclear D gene. Trimming cost V 4 bases and J 2 bases, with 8 bases left between them. Germline V CDR1 and CDR2: DFQATT, SNEGSKA (reference sequence). The CDR3 length is 12 residues. CDR3 DNA: TGCAGTGCTAAAGGGTATCAAGAGACCCAGTACTTC. As protein: CSAKGYQETQYF.

In the case of this clonotype: With a much larger clone just one base away, this may be a read error. The chain carries TRBV7-3 and TRBJ2-5; 10 bases map to TRBD2. Judging by the DNA end, TRBJ2-7 fits better; the J call may be wrong. The CDR3 has 15 residues. The germline V gene encodes CDR1 SGHTA and CDR2 FQGTGA. The CDR3 protein is CASSLMASGGYEQYF. In DNA form, the CDR3 reads TGTGCCAGCAGCTTAATGGCTAGCGGGGGATACGAGCAGTACTTC.

Only a few counts were recorded for this clonotype. This sequence joins TRBV30 and TRBJ2-1; D not certain. The CDR3 runs 12 residues. In germline, CDR1 is GTSNPN, CDR2 SVGIG (reference sequence). The V and J ends lost 4 bases and 9 bases respectively, with 13 bases between them. The CDR3 region has the DNA TGTGCCTGGAACGACGGATTAGGTGAGCAGTTCTTC. Its protein is CAWNDGLGEQFF.

Of note for this clonotype: A read error is possible here, since a much larger clone lies one base away. This chain uses TRBV20-1 with TRBJ2-1, with no clear D. Germline V gives CDR1 DFQATT, CDR2 SNEGSKA (reference sequence). The CDR3 contains 11 residues. In DNA, the CDR3 is TGCAGGGCTCAGAGCTCGGGTGAGCAGTTCTTC. This gives the protein CRAQSSGEQFF.

V usage is TRBV7-9 and J usage is TRBJ1-2; a possible D gene is TRBD1 (5 bases). The V end was cut by 1 base, the J end by 8 bases, with 17 bases between. CDR1 is SEHNR and CDR2 is FQNEAQ in the germline V gene (reference sequence). The CDR3 covers 15 residues. CDR3 sequence: CASSLGVGEFGGYTF. The CDR3 DNA sequence: TGTGCCAGCAGCTTAGGAGTAGGGGAGTTCGGAGGCTACACCTTC.

CDR3 loop: CASSSTAGKDQPQHF. The CDR3 DNA reads as TGTGCCAGCAGCTCTACGGCCGGTAAGGATCAGCCCCAGCATTTT. V is TRBV7-9 and J is TRBJ1-5; D is undetermined. Germline CDR1 SEHNR, CDR2 FQNEAQ (reference sequence). This CDR3 has 15 amino acids. V was pared by 4 bases and J by 5 bases, with 15 bases between.

This clonotype has ten or more counts. The rearrangement uses TRBV29-1 and TRBJ1-1; no firm D call. The CDR3 consists of 11 residues. Germline assignment: CDR1 SQVTM and CDR2 ANQGSEA. Between the trimmed V and J ends, which lost 7 bases and 2 bases, there was a span of 8 bases. The CDR3: CSASLNTEAFF. The CDR3 DNA is TGCAGCGCCTCATTAAACACTGAAGCTTTCTTT. Based on the CDR3 plus reference TRBV29-1 and TRBJ1-1, the full variable domain is SAVISQKPSRDICQRGTSLTIQCQVDSQVTMMFWYRQQPGQSLTLIATANQGSEATYESGFVIDKFPISRPNLTFSTLTVSNMSPEDSSIYLCSASLNTEAFFGQGTRLTVV.

At least ten counts were recorded for this clonotype. This may be a read error, as it is one base from a much larger clone. The chain uses TRBV7-2 and TRBJ1-1, with no clear D. Germline-derived CDR1 and CDR2 are SGHTA and FQGNSA. V lost 6 bases and J lost 2, with 13 bases in between. The CDR3 has 14 residues. The CDR3 loop is CASSWEPGNTEAFF. CDR3 DNA: TGTGCCAGCAGTTGGGAACCGGGAAACACTGAAGCTTTCTTT.

The table lists this clonotype with a few counts. A much larger clonotype is one base distant, so this may be a read error. The chain combines TRBV6-6 with TRBJ2-7; 7 bases line up with TRBD1. After removal of 2 bases from V and 0 bases from J, the junction contained 4 bases not matched to a gene. Germline V lookup: CDR1 MNHNY, CDR2 SVGAGI (reference sequence). This CDR3 comprises 15 residues. The CDR3 DNA sequence: TGTGCCAGCAGTTACGCCCAGGGGGTCTCCTACGAGCAGTACTTC. It specifies CASSYAQGVSYEQYF.

The table lists this clonotype with many counts. The chain is built from TRBV5-1 and TRBJ2-3, with a tentative D call TRBD1 (5 bases). The CDR3 runs 13 residues. Germline values: CDR1 SGHRS, CDR2 YFSETQ. The V end lost 0 bases, the J end lost 8 bases, and 10 bases lay between the germline ends. The chain's CDR3 is CASSLEVRGTQYF. CDR3 bases: TGCGCCAGCAGCTTGGAGGTTAGGGGTACGCAGTATTTT.

As for this clonotype: A single base separates this from a much larger clone, so it may be a read error. This sequence joins TRBV6-2 or TRBV6-3 and TRBJ1-2, with 7 bases aligning to TRBD1. The ends lost 2 bases at V and 5 bases at J; junction bases unmatched: 14. Germline V lookup: CDR1 MNHEY, CDR2 SVGEGT. The CDR3 length is 17 residues. CDR3 DNA: TGTGCCAGCAGTTACCTTCCGAGACAGGGAAAATCGTATGGCTACACCTTC. Amino acid sequence: CASSYLPRQGKSYGYTF.

At least ten counts were recorded for this clonotype. The chain recombines TRBV2 with TRBJ2-1; 11 nucleotides match TRBD2. Germline-derived CDR1 and CDR2 are SNHLY and FYNNEI. With 8 bases clipped from V and 9 bases from J, the junction kept 9 bases outside the gene matches. The CDR3 runs 14 residues. The CDR3 reads CASRGTSGSGEQFF. The CDR3 nucleotides are TGTGCCAGCCGGGGGACTAGCGGAAGCGGTGAGCAGTTCTTC.

This clonotype has at least ten counts. V usage is TRBV4-3 and J usage is TRBJ1-2, with D maybe TRBD1 (6 bases). Germline CDR1 LGHNA, CDR2 YSLEER. The CDR3 has 15 amino acids. V was clipped by 4 bases and J by 7 bases, with 19 bases between them. The CDR3 reads CASSLKLGQPSGYTF. The CDR3 nucleotides are TGCGCCAGCAGCCTCAAACTAGGACAGCCCAGTGGCTACACCTTC.

This clonotype has just a few counts. The V and J genes are TRBV12-3 or TRBV12-4 and TRBJ1-1; tentative D call: TRBD1 (5 bases). The CDR3 has 16 amino acids. Trimming removed 6 bases from V and 6 bases from J, with 23 bases in between. Written as DNA, the CDR3 is TGTGCCAGCAGCCAGAACCACGACAGTAGGATCGCTGAAGCTTTCTTT. Translated: CASSQNHDSRIAEAFF.

J is TRBJ2-7 and V is TRBV29-1; the D call may be TRBD1 or TRBD2 (6 bases each). CDR3 length equals 18 residues. Germline values: CDR1 SQVTM, CDR2 ANQGSEA. The V end was cut by 3 bases, the J end by 0 bases, with 24 bases between. CDR3 coding DNA: TGCAGCGTTGATCGGGGGCTAGCGCACATCAGGAGCTCCTACGAGCAGTACTTC. It yields the protein CSVDRGLAHIRSSYEQYF.

This clonotype was detected a few times. A much larger clone differs by one base, so this may be a read error. The chain employs TRBV15 and TRBJ2-1; a possible D gene is TRBD2 (6 bases). Germline V gene data show CDR1 as LNHNV and CDR2 as YYDKDF (reference sequence). The CDR3 loop spans 14 amino acids. V was pared by 0 bases and J by 13 bases, with 16 bases between. The CDR3 bases are TGTGCCACCAGCAGAGATATTAGCGGAGAGACCCAGTTCTTC. It yields the protein CATSRDISGETQFF.

As to this clonotype: A read error may be the cause here, since a much bigger clone is one base away. The gene calls are TRBV5-1 and TRBJ1-4; 7 bases fit TRBD1. CDR1 and CDR2 from the germline V gene are SGHRS and YFSETQ. CDR3 length: 16 residues. The CDR3, as DNA: TGCGCCAGCGGCACGGGGGGGACAGCAACTAATGAAAAACCGTTTTTT. Amino acids: CASGTGGTATNEKPFF.